Listed here are 25 T cell receptor beta chains from one sample, sequenced in a study of T cells in Graves' hyperthyroidism and ophthalmopathy. Amplification targeted TCR beta CDR3 regions from RNA transcripts. The HTBI primer set drove a first-round RT-PCR of the TCR CDR3. From the multiplex PCR reads, TCRdb called clonotypes with MiXCR, one entry per CDR3 protein. The sample shows about 530,000 distinct CDR3 sequences, about a sixth of them seen only once. Input material: blood. The receptor source for this set is a woman between 18 and 29 years old with Graves' ophthalmopathy.

Ten or more counts support this clonotype. This chain connects TRBV7-9 to TRBJ2-3; 10 positions agree with TRBD2. Germline CDR1 SEHNR, CDR2 FQNEAQ (reference sequence). The ends lost 5 bases at V and 2 bases at J; junction bases unmatched: 19. The CDR3 totals 20 residues. The DNA of the CDR3 is TGTGCCAGCAGCCGCTATCGGGGGACTAGCGTAAACCGGCACACAGATACGCAGTATTTT. Its protein is CASSRYRGTSVNRHTDTQYF.

This clonotype was counted at least ten times. The chain carries TRBV6-1 and TRBJ1-5; unclear D gene. The germline V and J ends were trimmed by 5 bases and 0 bases, with 11 bases remaining between them. This CDR3 spans 15 amino acids. Per germline, CDR1 MNHNS and CDR2 SASEGT. DNA of the CDR3: TGTGCCAGCAGTTCCGGACCCGATAGCAATCAGCCCCAGCATTTT. It specifies CASSSGPDSNQPQHF.

The V call is TRBV20-1, the J call TRBJ2-1; TRBD2 aligns across 11 bases. V shed 6 bases, J shed 2 bases, and the junction held 9 bases outside the gene matches. The CDR3 has 16 amino acids. CDR1 DFQATT and CDR2 SNEGSKA come from the germline V gene (reference sequence). The CDR3: CSARGPSGGTYNEQFF. CDR3 sequence (DNA): TGCAGTGCCCGAGGGCCTAGCGGGGGGACCTACAATGAGCAGTTCTTC.

This clonotype was seen at least ten times. The V gene is TRBV27, the J gene TRBJ2-1; D possibly corresponds to TRBD2 (5 bases). Germline lookup yields CDR1 MNHEY and CDR2 SMNVEV (reference sequence). This CDR3 spans 12 amino acids. Between the trimmed V and J ends, which lost 8 bases and 8 bases, there was a span of 13 bases. The DNA of the CDR3 is TGTGCCAGCGGAGCTTTGGGAGATGAGCAGTTCTTC. Translating it yields CASGALGDEQFF.

This clonotype was picked up many times. This chain joins TRBV18 and TRBJ1-1; D is undetermined. V was pared by 6 bases and J by 1 base, with 18 bases between. Germline CDR1 is KGHSH and CDR2 is LQKENI. The CDR3 sequence is 16 residues long. In DNA form, the CDR3 reads TGTGCCAGCTCCTTCGGCTCTCCCAAAGGGAACACTGAAGCTTTCTTT. It encodes CASSFGSPKGNTEAFF. The full variable domain, with the rest looked up from reference TRBV18 and TRBJ1-1, is NAGVMQNPRHLVRRRGQEARLRCSPMKGHSHVYWYRQLPEEGLKFMVYLQKENIIDESGMPKERFSAEFPKEGPSILRIQQVVRGDSAAYFCASSFGSPKGNTEAFFGQGTRLTVV.

This clonotype was recorded many times. The rearrangement uses TRBV27 and TRBJ1-2, with TRBD1 matching over 8 bases. Per germline, CDR1 MNHEY and CDR2 SMNVEV (reference sequence). The V and J ends lost 0 bases and 8 bases, in that order; junction bases with no gene match: 11. The CDR3 has 16 amino acids. CDR3 sequence reads: CASSLSFLDRGGGYTF. For the CDR3, the DNA is TGTGCCAGCAGTTTATCCTTCCTCGACAGGGGTGGAGGCTACACCTTC.

This clonotype has a count of ten or more. The chain is built from TRBV27 and TRBJ2-7; D remains ambiguous. V was cut by 2 bases and J by 4 bases, with 9 bases left in between. Germline CDR1 MNHEY, CDR2 SMNVEV (reference sequence). This CDR3 region has 13 residues. CDR3 nucleotides: TGTGCCAGCAGTTTAACGGAAGAATACGAGCAGTACTTC. Its translation: CASSLTEEYEQYF.

This clonotype occurred a few times. J is TRBJ2-5 and V is TRBV28, with a weak D call TRBD2 (5 bases). The germline CDR1 and CDR2 sequences are MDHEN and SYDVKM. V was pared by 5 bases and J by 7 bases, with 14 bases between. The CDR3 runs to 13 residues. The CDR3 bases are TGTGCCAGCAGTCTTCGGCAGGCGGGGACCCAGTACTTC. Protein: CASSLRQAGTQYF. The complete variable domain, with remaining parts taken from reference TRBV28 and TRBJ2-5, reads DVKVTQSSRYLVKRTGEKVFLECVQDMDHENMFWYRQDPGLGLRLIYFSYDVKMKEKGDIPEGYSVSREKKERFSLILESASTNQTSMYLCASSLRQAGTQYFGPGTRLLVL.

This clonotype was picked up many times. The chain has TRBV9 and TRBJ2-5; D may be TRBD1 (5 bases). Germline loops: CDR1 SGDLS, CDR2 YYNGEE. CDR3 size: 13 residues. Trimming took off 6 bases at V and 0 bases at J, with 9 bases between the two ends. In DNA form, the CDR3 reads TGTGCCAGCACCGGACAACACCAAGAGACCCAGTACTTC. Amino acid sequence: CASTGQHQETQYF.

This clonotype was counted many times. This chain uses TRBV2 with TRBJ2-7; 9 bases are shared with TRBD1. The germline V gene encodes CDR1 SNHLY and CDR2 FYNNEI. J was trimmed by 6 bases and V by 6 bases; bases with no gene match: 12. The CDR3 extends over 15 amino acids. The CDR3 region is CASRGQGLWGSEQYF. The CDR3 DNA is TGTGCCAGCAGGGGACAGGGTTTATGGGGCTCCGAGCAGTACTTC.

A remark on this clonotype: The final CDR3 position lacks the conserved phenylalanine or tryptophan, pointing to a likely read error. The V gene is TRBV30, the J gene TRBJ1-2; 7 bases are a match to TRBD1. The CDR3 is 13 residues long. V shed 3 bases, J shed 4 bases, and the junction held 5 bases outside the gene matches. Germline V gene sequence: CDR1 GTSNPN, CDR2 SVGIG (reference sequence). The CDR3, as DNA: TGTGCCTGGAGCGTGGGGACAGTCTATGGCTACACCCTC. Translation: CAWSVGTVYGYTL.

At least ten counts were recorded for this clonotype. The V and J genes are TRBV15 and TRBJ1-1; D remains unclear. The V gene's germline CDR1 is LNHNV and CDR2 YYDKDF (reference sequence). With 0 bases removed from V and 4 bases from J, the gap between germline ends came to 9 bases. The CDR3 covers 14 residues. The CDR3 DNA is TGTGCCACCAGCAGAGACCCGAGAAGCACTGAAGCTTTCTTT. As protein: CATSRDPRSTEAFF.

The table lists this clonotype with many counts. The chain links TRBV9 to TRBJ1-1; tentatively, D is TRBD1 (5 bases). The CDR3 runs 16 residues. Per germline, CDR1 SGDLS and CDR2 YYNGEE. V dropped 4 bases and J dropped 7 bases, with 23 bases sitting between them. The CDR3 spells CASSPSPGTLPHEAFF. The CDR3 DNA sequence: TGTGCCAGCAGCCCTAGCCCCGGGACCCTCCCGCATGAAGCTTTCTTT.

This sequence joins TRBV5-1 and TRBJ2-2; 10 bases line up with TRBD1. V shed 3 bases, J shed 4 bases, and the junction held 6 bases outside the gene matches. Germline CDR1 SGHRS, CDR2 YFSETQ. CDR3 length equals 16 residues. The CDR3 coding sequence is TGCGCCAGCAGCTACGGGACAGGGGCCACCACCGGGGAGCTGTTTTTT. Protein: CASSYGTGATTGELFF.

There are a few counts of this clonotype. This sequence joins TRBV20-1 and TRBJ2-2; D not certain. Trimming cost V 5 bases and J 10 bases, with 11 bases left between them. CDR1 DFQATT and CDR2 SNEGSKA come from the germline V gene (reference sequence). This CDR3 contains 11 residues. The chain's CDR3 is CSASYREELFF. CDR3 sequence (DNA): TGCAGTGCTTCCTATCGCGAGGAGCTGTTTTTT.

At least ten counts were recorded for this clonotype. V and J are TRBV4-2 and TRBJ1-2; D unresolved. The CDR3 contains 14 residues. Deletions cut 1 base from V and 4 bases from J, with 10 bases between. CDR1 LGHNA and CDR2 YNFKEQ come from the germline V gene. This CDR3 reads CASSQVTESYGYTF. In DNA, the CDR3 is TGTGCCAGCAGCCAAGTAACTGAAAGCTATGGCTACACCTTC.

This clonotype has just a few counts. CDR3 sequence: CSVDFSAKSYNEQFF. The DNA of the CDR3 is TGCAGCGTTGACTTCTCCGCCAAGTCCTACAATGAGCAGTTCTTC. The chain uses TRBV29-1 and TRBJ2-1; D gene uncertain. The CDR3 covers 15 residues. Trimming shortened V by 3 bases and J by 1 base, and 13 bases separated the two germline ends. CDR1 SQVTM and CDR2 ANQGSEA come from the germline V gene.

This clonotype was seen many times. This rearrangement joins TRBV4-1 to TRBJ2-3; unclear D gene. Looked up from germline, CDR1 is MGHRA and CDR2 is YSYEKL. The CDR3 spans 15 residues. Trimming shortened V by 0 bases and J by 4 bases, and 11 bases separated the two germline ends. The CDR3 bases are TGCGCCAGCAGCCAAGATCCCAGTTCGGCAGATACGCAGTATTTT. Protein product: CASSQDPSSADTQYF.

This clonotype was counted between two and nine times. The J gene is TRBJ1-1, the V gene TRBV7-9; D is uncertain. CDR3 length: 15 amino acids. Germline lookup yields CDR1 SEHNR and CDR2 FQNEAQ (reference sequence). V lost 2 bases, J lost 4 bases, and 14 bases lay in between. This CDR3 is CASSLIPKLPTEAFF. The CDR3 nucleotides read TGTGCCAGCAGCTTAATACCGAAACTACCCACTGAAGCTTTCTTT.

Details on this clonotype: A read error may be the cause here, since a much bigger clone is one base away. The V call is TRBV20-1, the J call TRBJ2-1; TRBD1 is a possible D gene (6 bases). CDR3 length equals 13 residues. V shed 6 bases and J shed 10 bases, with 19 bases lying between them. Germline assignment: CDR1 DFQATT and CDR2 SNEGSKA (reference sequence). CDR3 DNA sequence: TGCAGTGCAACCGAACAGGGTATCTACGAGCAGTTCTTC. This translates into CSATEQGIYEQFF.

This clonotype has at least ten counts. This chain connects TRBV6-1 to TRBJ1-5, with TRBD1 matching over 8 bases. Losses at the gene ends were 8 bases for V and 5 bases for J; bases not matched to a gene: 5. Germline V gives CDR1 MNHNS, CDR2 SASEGT. CDR3 length: 13 amino acids. The CDR3 is CASWTGSYQPQHF. CDR3 coding DNA: TGTGCCAGCTGGACAGGGTCTTATCAGCCCCAGCATTTT.

This clonotype was recorded a few times. This chain joins TRBV5-6 and TRBJ1-2; D is perhaps TRBD1 (6 bases). The CDR3 contains 15 residues. Trimming stripped 0 bases from V and 8 bases from J, with 17 bases between. The V gene's germline CDR1 is SGHDT and CDR2 YYEEEE. The DNA for the CDR3 is TGTGCCAGCAGCTTGGAATTACAGGGTCGAGGGGGCTACACCTTC. Amino acid sequence: CASSLELQGRGGYTF.

This clonotype has a count of ten or more. J is TRBJ1-4 and V is TRBV3-1; 8 bases fit TRBD1. This CDR3 spans 15 amino acids. The trim removed 3 bases at V and 7 bases at J, leaving 7 bases unmatched. Germline CDR1 is LGHDT and CDR2 is YNNKEL (reference sequence). The CDR3 sequence is CASSQAGTGAEKLFF. As DNA, the CDR3 is TGTGCCAGCAGCCAGGCCGGGACAGGTGCTGAAAAACTGTTTTTT.

This clonotype has just a few counts. The chain links TRBV27 to TRBJ1-2; no definite D call. There are 16 residues in the CDR3. CDR1 and CDR2 (germline): MNHEY, SMNVEV (reference sequence). The ends were cut back, 3 bases at V and 5 bases at J, with 19 bases in the middle. This CDR3 reads CASSLRRNSLIYGYTF. DNA of the CDR3: TGTGCCAGCAGTTTGCGCAGGAATTCGCTTATATATGGCTACACCTTC.

This clonotype was counted at least ten times. The CDR3 DNA is TGTGCCAGCAGCTCTAGGCCGGCAGATACGCAGTATTTT. This gives the protein CASSSRPADTQYF. This chain connects TRBV7-9 to TRBJ2-3; D unclear. The CDR3 is 13 residues long. Trimming stripped 4 bases from V and 4 bases from J, with 9 bases between. Germline V lookup: CDR1 SEHNR, CDR2 FQNEAQ (reference sequence).